Below are 15 T cell receptor beta chains sequenced from a single sample in a study of read filtering for tumor transcriptome and immune sequencing. Molecular barcoded adaptors covering alpha/delta and beta/gamma chains were used on 400 ng RNA. From the reads, TCRdb called clonotypes with MiXCR, one entry per CDR3 protein. The sample yields more than 100,000 distinct CDR3 sequences, under 15% seen once. The sample consisted of a population of CD138-negative cells sorted from bone marrow. The receptors shown here come from a donor aged 40 or over with multiple myeloma.

This clonotype was recorded many times. This chain links TRBV5-1 with TRBJ2-6, with D possibly matching TRBD1 (5 bases). Trimming removed 1 base from V and 0 bases from J, with 8 bases in between. This CDR3 region has 16 residues. The germline V gene encodes CDR1 SGHRS and CDR2 YFSETQ. CDR3 sequence (DNA): TGCGCCAGCAGCTTGATGGGGCGCTCTGGGGCCAACGTCCTGACTTTC. Translation gives CASSLMGRSGANVLTF. Together with reference TRBV5-1 and TRBJ2-6, the CDR3 gives the full variable domain: KAGVTQTPRYLIKTRGQQVTLSCSPISGHRSVSWYQQTPGQGLQFLFEYFSETQRNKGNFPGRFSGRQFSNSRSEMNVSTLELGDSALYLCASSLMGRSGANVLTFGAGSRLTVL.

The chain has TRBV6-2 or TRBV6-3 and TRBJ1-2, with unresolved D. V lost 10 bases, J lost 3 bases, and 9 bases lay in between. CDR3 length equals 11 residues. CDR1 is MNHEY and CDR2 is SVGEGT in the germline V gene. CDR3 sequence: CATTIYYGYTF. The DNA for the CDR3 is TGTGCCACCACGATCTACTATGGCTACACCTTC.

Ten or more counts support this clonotype. CDR3 sequence: CSVVGVAKNIQYF. The CDR3 DNA reads TGCAGTGTGGTAGGCGTAGCCAAAAACATTCAGTACTTC. The chain combines TRBV20-1 with TRBJ2-4; no clear D. This CDR3 contains 13 residues. Germline V gives CDR1 DFQATT, CDR2 SNEGSKA (reference sequence). V was trimmed by 7 bases and J by 0 bases, leaving 10 bases between them.

Concerning this clonotype: A much larger clone sits a single nucleotide away, making a read error possible. V usage is TRBV11-2 and J usage is TRBJ2-7, with 10 bases fitting TRBD1. Trimming removed 3 bases from V and 4 bases from J; junction bases left unmatched: 6. The CDR3 runs 15 residues. Germline CDR1 and CDR2: SGHAT and FQNNGV. Here the CDR3 DNA reads TGTGCCAGCAGCTTCCCGAGACAGGGGGCTTACGAGCAGTACTTC. Protein: CASSFPRQGAYEQYF.

This clonotype was counted many times. This chain joins TRBV29-1 and TRBJ2-7; TRBD1 matches 11 bases. Germline V gene lookup returns CDR1 SQVTM and CDR2 ANQGSEA. This CDR3 comprises 12 residues. Trimming removed 6 bases from V and 6 bases from J; junction bases left unmatched: 4. Here the CDR3 reads CSVGQGAFEQYF. The DNA for the CDR3 is TGCAGCGTCGGACAGGGGGCGTTCGAGCAGTACTTC.

This clonotype turned up a few times. A much more abundant neighbour one base away suggests this may be a read error. This chain uses TRBV7-9 with TRBJ2-6, with D possibly TRBD1 on 5 matching bases. The CDR3 is 19 residues long. The germline V gene encodes CDR1 SEHNR and CDR2 FQNEAQ (reference sequence). The CDR3 DNA is TGTGCCAGCAGCTTAGTGAGACAACGACAGATCTCTGGGGCCAACGTCCTGGCTTTC. Translated: CASSLVRQRQISGANVLAF.

This clonotype was observed at least ten times. The chain uses TRBV5-1 and TRBJ2-1; D remains unclear. V dropped 0 bases and J dropped 0 bases, with 7 bases sitting between them. CDR1 is SGHRS, CDR2 YFSETQ, per germline. This CDR3 is 15 amino acids long. The DNA for the CDR3 is TGCGCCAGCAGCTTGGGGTGGAGCTCCTACAATGAGCAGTTCTTC. It is translated as CASSLGWSSYNEQFF.

A note on this clonotype: This sequence may be a read error, since a much larger clone differs from it by one base. The chain employs TRBV6-6 and TRBJ2-1; no clear D gene. This CDR3 has 15 amino acids. Per germline, CDR1 MNHNY and CDR2 SVGAGI (reference sequence). Between the trimmed V and J ends, which lost 6 bases and 2 bases, there was a span of 14 bases. The CDR3 loop is CASRQFGRTYNEQFF. Here the CDR3 DNA reads TGTGCCAGCAGACAATTCGGACGGACCTACAATGAGCAGTTCTTC.

Concerning this clonotype itself: A far larger clone is only one base removed, so a read error is likely. The gene calls are TRBV5-5 and TRBJ2-7; perhaps TRBD1 as D (6 bases). The CDR3 covers 14 residues. CDR1 and CDR2 from the germline V gene are SGHKS and YYEKEE (reference sequence). CDR3: CASRPSGGSHEQYF. The CDR3 region has the DNA TGTGCCAGCAGACCCAGTGGGGGCTCCCACGAGCAGTACTTC.

Comment on this clonotype: This could be a read error, since a much larger clone is one nucleotide away. CDR3 in amino acids: CSARGQALYF. The DNA for the CDR3 is TGCAGTGCTAGGGGACAGGCTCTGTACTTC. The chain carries TRBV20-1 and TRBJ2-5; TRBD1 matches 8 bases. There are 10 residues in the CDR3. Trimming took 3 bases from V and 13 from J; bases not matched to a gene: 4. CDR1 is DFQATT, CDR2 SNEGSKA, per germline (reference sequence).

In this sample, this clonotype turned up many times. The chain recombines TRBV14 with TRBJ2-1; 11 nucleotides match TRBD2. J gave up 8 bases and V 3 bases, and 18 bases lay outside the gene matches. The CDR3 spans 19 residues. The germline gives CDR1 SGHDN, CDR2 FVKESK. CDR3 sequence reads: CASSHQGNGASGRMYEQFF. The CDR3 DNA reads TGTGCCAGCAGCCACCAAGGCAATGGAGCTAGCGGGAGGATGTATGAGCAGTTCTTC.

This clonotype was picked up one time. This chain joins TRBV4-3 and TRBJ2-1, with 9 bases identical to TRBD2. Germline V gene lookup returns CDR1 LGHNA and CDR2 YSLEER. V shed 4 bases and J 7 bases; nucleotides not matched to a gene: 11. The CDR3 runs to 16 residues. The CDR3 spells CASSPRGSGSGNEQFF. Written as DNA, the CDR3 is TGCGCCAGCAGCCCCCGGGGTAGCGGGAGTGGTAATGAGCAGTTCTTC.

The table lists this clonotype with many counts. V usage is TRBV3-1 and J usage is TRBJ2-7; D remains ambiguous. The CDR3 has 14 residues. Germline CDR1 is LGHDT and CDR2 is YNNKEL (reference sequence). The V and J ends lost 6 bases and 0 bases respectively, with 12 bases between them. Written as DNA, the CDR3 is TGTGCCAGCAGTCATTGGACCAGCTCCTACGAGCAGTACTTC. Translation: CASSHWTSSYEQYF.

The table lists this clonotype with many counts. The rearrangement links TRBV5-1 to TRBJ2-7; perhaps TRBD2 as D (5 bases). There are 15 residues in the CDR3. Germline V lookup: CDR1 SGHRS, CDR2 YFSETQ. V lost 0 bases and J 4 bases, leaving 14 bases between the germline ends. In nucleotides, the CDR3 is TGCGCCAGCAGCTTGGGGACTGGTCTAGCATACGAGCAGTACTTC. This gives the protein CASSLGTGLAYEQYF.

This clonotype occurred many times. This chain uses TRBV6-5 with TRBJ1-5; TRBD1 might be the D (6 bases). The length of the CDR3 is 15 residues. Trimming stripped 0 bases from V and 5 bases from J, with 11 bases between. Per the germline V gene, CDR1 is MNHEY and CDR2 is SVGAGI. In nucleotides, the CDR3 is TGTGCCAGCAGTTACTCGGCGGGGGCCGATCAGCCCCAGCATTTT. Translation: CASSYSAGADQPQHF.